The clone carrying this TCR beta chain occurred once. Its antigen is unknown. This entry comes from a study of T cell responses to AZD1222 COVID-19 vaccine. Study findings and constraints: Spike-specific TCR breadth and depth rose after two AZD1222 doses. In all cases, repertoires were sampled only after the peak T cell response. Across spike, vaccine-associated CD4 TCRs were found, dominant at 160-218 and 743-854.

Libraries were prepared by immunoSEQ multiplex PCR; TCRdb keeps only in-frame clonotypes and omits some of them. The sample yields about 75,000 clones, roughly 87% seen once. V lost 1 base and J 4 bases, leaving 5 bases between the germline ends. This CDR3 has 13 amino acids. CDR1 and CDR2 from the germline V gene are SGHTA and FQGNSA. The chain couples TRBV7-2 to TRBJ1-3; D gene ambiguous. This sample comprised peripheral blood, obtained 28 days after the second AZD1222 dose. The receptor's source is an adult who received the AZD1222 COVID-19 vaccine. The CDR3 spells CASSLDGGNTIYF. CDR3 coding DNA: TGTGCCAGCAGCTTAGACGGGGGAAACACCATATATTTT.